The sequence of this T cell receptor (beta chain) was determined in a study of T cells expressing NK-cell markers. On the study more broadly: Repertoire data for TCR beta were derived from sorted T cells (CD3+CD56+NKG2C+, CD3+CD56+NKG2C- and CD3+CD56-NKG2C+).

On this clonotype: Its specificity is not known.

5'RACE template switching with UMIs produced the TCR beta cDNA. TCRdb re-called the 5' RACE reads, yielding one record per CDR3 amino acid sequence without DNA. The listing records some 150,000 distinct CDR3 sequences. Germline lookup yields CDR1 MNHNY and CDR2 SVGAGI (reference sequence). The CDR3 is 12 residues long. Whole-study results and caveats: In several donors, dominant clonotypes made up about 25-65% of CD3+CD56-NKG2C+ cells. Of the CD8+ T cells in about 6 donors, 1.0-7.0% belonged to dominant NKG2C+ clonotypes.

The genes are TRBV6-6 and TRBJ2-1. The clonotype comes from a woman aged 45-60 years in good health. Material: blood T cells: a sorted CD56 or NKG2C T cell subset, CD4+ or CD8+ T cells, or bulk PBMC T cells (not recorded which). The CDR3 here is CASRPIRNEQFF.